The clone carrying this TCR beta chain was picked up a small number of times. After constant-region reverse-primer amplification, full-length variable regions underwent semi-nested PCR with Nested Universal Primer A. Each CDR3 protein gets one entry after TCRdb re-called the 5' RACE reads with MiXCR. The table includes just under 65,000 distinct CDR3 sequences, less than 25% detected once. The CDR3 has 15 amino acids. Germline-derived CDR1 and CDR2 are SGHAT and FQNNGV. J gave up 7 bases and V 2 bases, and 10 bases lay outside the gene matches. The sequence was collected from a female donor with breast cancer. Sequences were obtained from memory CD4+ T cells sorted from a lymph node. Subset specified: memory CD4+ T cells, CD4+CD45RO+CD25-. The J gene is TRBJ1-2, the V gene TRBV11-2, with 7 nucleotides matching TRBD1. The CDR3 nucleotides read TGTGCCAGCAGCTTATACACGGGACAGCAATTTGGCTACACCTTC. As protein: CASSLYTGQQFGYTF.